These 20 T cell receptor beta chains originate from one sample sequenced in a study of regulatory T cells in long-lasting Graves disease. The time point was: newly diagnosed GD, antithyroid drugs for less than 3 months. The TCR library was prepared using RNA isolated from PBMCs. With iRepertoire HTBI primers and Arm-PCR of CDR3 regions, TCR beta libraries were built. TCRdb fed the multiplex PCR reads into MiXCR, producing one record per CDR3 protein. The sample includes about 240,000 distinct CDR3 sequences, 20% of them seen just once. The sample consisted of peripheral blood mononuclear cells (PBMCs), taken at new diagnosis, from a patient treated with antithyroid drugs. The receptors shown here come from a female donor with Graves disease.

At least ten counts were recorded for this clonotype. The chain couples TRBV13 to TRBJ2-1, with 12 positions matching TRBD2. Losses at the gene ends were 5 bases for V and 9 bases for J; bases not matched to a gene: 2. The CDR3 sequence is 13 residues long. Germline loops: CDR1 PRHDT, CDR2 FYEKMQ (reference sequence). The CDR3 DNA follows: TGTGCCAGCAGCGAGACTAGCGGGAGTGAGCAGTTCTTC. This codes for CASSETSGSEQFF.

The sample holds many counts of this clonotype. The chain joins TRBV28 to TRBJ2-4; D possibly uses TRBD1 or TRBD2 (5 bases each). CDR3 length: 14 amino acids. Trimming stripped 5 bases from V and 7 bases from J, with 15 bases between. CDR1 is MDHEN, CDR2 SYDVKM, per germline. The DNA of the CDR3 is TGTGCCAGCAGTCCCTACGAGAGGGGCAACATTCAGTACTTC. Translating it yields CASSPYERGNIQYF.

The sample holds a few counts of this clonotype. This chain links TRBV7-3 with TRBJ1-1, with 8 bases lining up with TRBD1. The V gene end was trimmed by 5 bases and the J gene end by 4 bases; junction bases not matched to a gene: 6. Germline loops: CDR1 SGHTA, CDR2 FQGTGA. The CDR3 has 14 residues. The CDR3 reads CASSTRQGSTEAFF. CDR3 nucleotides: TGTGCCAGCAGCACCCGACAGGGGAGCACTGAAGCTTTCTTT.

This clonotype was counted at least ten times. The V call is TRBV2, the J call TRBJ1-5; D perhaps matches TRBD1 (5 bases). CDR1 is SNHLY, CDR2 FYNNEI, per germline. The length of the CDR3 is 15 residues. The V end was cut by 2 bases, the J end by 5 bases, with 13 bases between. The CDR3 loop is CASSERRAGDQPQHF. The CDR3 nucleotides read TGTGCCAGCAGTGAAAGGAGGGCGGGGGATCAGCCCCAGCATTTT.

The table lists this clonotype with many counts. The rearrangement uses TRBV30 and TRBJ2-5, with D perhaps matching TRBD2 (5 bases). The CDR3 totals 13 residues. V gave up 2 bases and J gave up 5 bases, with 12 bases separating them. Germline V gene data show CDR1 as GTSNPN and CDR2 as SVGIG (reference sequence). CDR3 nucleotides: TGTGCCTGGAGTTTGGCTGGGAGTGAGACCCAGTACTTC. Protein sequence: CAWSLAGSETQYF.

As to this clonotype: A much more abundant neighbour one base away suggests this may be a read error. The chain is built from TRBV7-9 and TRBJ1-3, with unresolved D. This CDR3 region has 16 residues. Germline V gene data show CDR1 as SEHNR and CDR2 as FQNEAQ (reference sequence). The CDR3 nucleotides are TGTGCCAGCAACTTAGGCAGAGAAAACTCTGGAAACACCATATATTTT. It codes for CASNLGRENSGNTIYF.

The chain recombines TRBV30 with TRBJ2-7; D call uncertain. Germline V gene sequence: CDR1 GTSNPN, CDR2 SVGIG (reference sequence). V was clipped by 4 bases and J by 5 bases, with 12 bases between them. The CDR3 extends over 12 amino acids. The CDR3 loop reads CAWTYKGHEQYF. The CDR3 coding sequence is TGTGCCTGGACCTATAAGGGTCACGAGCAGTACTTC.

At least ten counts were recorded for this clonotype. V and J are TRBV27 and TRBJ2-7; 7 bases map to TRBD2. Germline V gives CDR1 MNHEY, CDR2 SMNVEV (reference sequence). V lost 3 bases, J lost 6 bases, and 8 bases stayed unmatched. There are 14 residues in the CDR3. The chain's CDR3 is CASSLGRTSGEQYF. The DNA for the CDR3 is TGTGCCAGCAGTTTGGGACGGACTAGTGGCGAGCAGTACTTC.

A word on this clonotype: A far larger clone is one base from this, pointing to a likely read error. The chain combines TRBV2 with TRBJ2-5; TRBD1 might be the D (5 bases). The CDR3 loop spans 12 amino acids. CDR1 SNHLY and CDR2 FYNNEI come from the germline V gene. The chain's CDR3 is CASSPQAETRYF. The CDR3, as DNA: TGTGCCAGCAGCCCACAGGCGGAGACCCGGTACTTC.

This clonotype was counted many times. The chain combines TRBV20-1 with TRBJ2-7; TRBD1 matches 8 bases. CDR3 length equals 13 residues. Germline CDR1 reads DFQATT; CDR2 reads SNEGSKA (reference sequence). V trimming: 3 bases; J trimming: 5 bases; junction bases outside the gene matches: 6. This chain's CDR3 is CSASTTGVDEQYF. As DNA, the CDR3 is TGCAGTGCTAGTACGACAGGGGTGGACGAGCAGTACTTC.

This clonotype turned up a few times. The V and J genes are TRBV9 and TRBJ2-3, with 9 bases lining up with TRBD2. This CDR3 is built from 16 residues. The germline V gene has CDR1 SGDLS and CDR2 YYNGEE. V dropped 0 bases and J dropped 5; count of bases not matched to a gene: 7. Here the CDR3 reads CASSVGGAGGGDTQYF. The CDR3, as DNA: TGTGCCAGCAGCGTAGGGGGAGCGGGGGGAGGAGATACGCAGTATTTT.

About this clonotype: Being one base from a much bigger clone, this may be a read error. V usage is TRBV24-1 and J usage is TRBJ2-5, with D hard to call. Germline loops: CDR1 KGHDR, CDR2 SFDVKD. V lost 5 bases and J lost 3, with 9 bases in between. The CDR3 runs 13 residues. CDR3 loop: CATSGFGEETQYF. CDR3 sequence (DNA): TGTGCCACCAGTGGGTTTGGGGAAGAGACCCAGTACTTC.

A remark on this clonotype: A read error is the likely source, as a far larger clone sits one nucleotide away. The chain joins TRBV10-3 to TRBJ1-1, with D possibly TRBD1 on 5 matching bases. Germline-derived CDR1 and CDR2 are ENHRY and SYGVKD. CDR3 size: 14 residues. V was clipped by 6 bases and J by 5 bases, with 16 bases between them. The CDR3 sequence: CAISLPQGRTEAFF. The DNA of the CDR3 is TGTGCCATCAGCCTTCCCCAGGGTCGGACTGAAGCTTTCTTT.

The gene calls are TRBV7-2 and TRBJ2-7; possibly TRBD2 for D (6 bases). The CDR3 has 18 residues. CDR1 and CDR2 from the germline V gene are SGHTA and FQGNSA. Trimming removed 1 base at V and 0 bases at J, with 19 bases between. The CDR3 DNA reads TGTGCCAGCAGCTTAGGTTCGATAGCGGAGATGAGCTCCTACGAGCAGTACTTC. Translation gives CASSLGSIAEMSSYEQYF.

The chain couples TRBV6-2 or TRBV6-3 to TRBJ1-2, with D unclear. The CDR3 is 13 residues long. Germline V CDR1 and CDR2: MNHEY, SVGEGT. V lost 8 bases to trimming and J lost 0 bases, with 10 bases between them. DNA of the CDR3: TGTGCCAGCCTCGGAACAGCTAACTATGGCTACACCTTC. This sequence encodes CASLGTANYGYTF.

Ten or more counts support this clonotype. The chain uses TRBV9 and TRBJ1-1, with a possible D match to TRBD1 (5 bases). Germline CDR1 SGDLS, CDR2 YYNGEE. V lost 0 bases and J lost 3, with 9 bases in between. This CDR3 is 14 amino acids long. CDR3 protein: CASSVEGIYTEAFF. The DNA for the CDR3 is TGTGCCAGCAGCGTAGAGGGGATTTACACTGAAGCTTTCTTT.

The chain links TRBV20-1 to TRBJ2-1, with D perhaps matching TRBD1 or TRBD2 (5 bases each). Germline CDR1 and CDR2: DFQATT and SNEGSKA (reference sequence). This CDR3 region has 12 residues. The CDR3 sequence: CSGLRAGREQFF. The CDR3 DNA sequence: TGCTCGGGGCTACGGGCGGGTCGGGAGCAGTTCTTC.

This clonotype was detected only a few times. The chain's CDR3 is CASSWDRDQPQHF. CDR3 DNA sequence: TGTGCCAGCAGTTGGGACAGGGATCAGCCCCAGCATTTT. This chain uses TRBV6-5 with TRBJ1-5; 9 nucleotides match TRBD1. The CDR3 contains 13 residues. CDR1 MNHEY and CDR2 SVGAGI come from the germline V gene. J was trimmed by 5 bases and V by 4 bases; bases with no gene match: 0.

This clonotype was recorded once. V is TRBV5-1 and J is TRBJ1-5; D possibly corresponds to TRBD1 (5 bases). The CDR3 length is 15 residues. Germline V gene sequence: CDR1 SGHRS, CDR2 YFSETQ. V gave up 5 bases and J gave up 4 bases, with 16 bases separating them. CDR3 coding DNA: TGCGCCAGCAGTCTCTCGGGGGGGGGTAATCAGCCCCAGCATTTT. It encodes CASSLSGGGNQPQHF.

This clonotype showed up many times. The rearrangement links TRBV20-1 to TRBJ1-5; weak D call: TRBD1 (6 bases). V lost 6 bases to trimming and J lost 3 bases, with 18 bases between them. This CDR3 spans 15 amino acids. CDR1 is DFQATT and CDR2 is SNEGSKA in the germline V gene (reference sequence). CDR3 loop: CSATPQGIYNQPQHF. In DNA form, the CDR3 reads TGCAGTGCCACACCCCAGGGGATATACAATCAGCCCCAGCATTTT.